This passage covers 10 T cell receptor beta chains from one sample sequenced in a study of T cells in Graves' hyperthyroidism and ophthalmopathy. The CDR3 regions of TCR beta were amplified from RNA transcripts. A set of HTBI primers served as the primers for a first-round RT-PCR of the TCR CDR3. TCRdb passed the multiplex PCR reads through MiXCR, listing each CDR3 protein once. The repertoire has 450,000 to 700,000 distinct CDR3 sequences, around 45% of them found once; the top ten carry around 7.7%. Sequencing was carried out using peripheral blood or thyroid tissue (not recorded which). Receptor source: a woman between 18 and 30 years old with Graves' hyperthyroidism.

Ten or more counts support this clonotype. The rearrangement uses TRBV29-1 and TRBJ2-7; 10 positions match TRBD1. CDR1 and CDR2 from the germline V gene are SQVTM and ANQGSEA. With 1 base clipped from V and 1 base from J, the junction kept 4 bases outside the gene matches. The CDR3 covers 15 residues. CDR3 DNA sequence: TGCAGCGTTGAAGTGGACAGGGGGTATTCCTACGAGCAGTACTTC. It encodes CSVEVDRGYSYEQYF.

The chain combines TRBV7-4 with TRBJ2-3; TRBD1 agrees at 7 bases. This CDR3 spans 16 amino acids. Losses at the gene ends were 3 bases for V and 0 bases for J; bases not matched to a gene: 6. Germline loops: CDR1 SGHVT, CDR2 SQSDAQ. This CDR3 reads CASSLAGQASTDTQYF. In nucleotides, the CDR3 is TGTGCCAGCAGCTTGGCCGGACAGGCAAGCACAGATACGCAGTATTTT.

The V gene is TRBV24-1, the J gene TRBJ1-2; 8 nucleotides line up with TRBD1. The germline V gene has CDR1 KGHDR and CDR2 SFDVKD. Trimming removed 4 bases from V and 6 bases from J; junction bases left unmatched: 9. The CDR3 loop spans 15 amino acids. DNA of the CDR3: TGTGCCACCAGTGACACAAGACAGGGGCTGGATGGCTACACCTTC. Translation gives CATSDTRQGLDGYTF.

This chain connects TRBV27 to TRBJ1-5, with 7 bases that match TRBD1. Germline trimming cut 5 bases from V and 3 bases from J; bases unmatched to any gene: 10. The CDR3 is 16 amino acids. Germline CDR1 and CDR2: MNHEY and SMNVEV (reference sequence). CDR3 bases: TGTGCCAGCAGTCCCCTGGGAGGGGGCAACAATCAGCCCCAGCATTTT. Translating it yields CASSPLGGGNNQPQHF.

This clonotype was counted many times. The V and J genes are TRBV25-1 and TRBJ1-2; no clear D. CDR1 and CDR2 (germline): MGHDK, SYGVNS. The length of the CDR3 is 14 residues. The V and J ends lost 1 base and 2 bases respectively, with 8 bases between them. The CDR3 loop reads CASSESTVNYGYTF. DNA of the CDR3: TGTGCCAGCAGTGAATCCACGGTGAACTATGGCTACACCTTC.

The chain recombines TRBV2 with TRBJ1-5, with D hard to call. The CDR3 length is 14 residues. Per germline, CDR1 SNHLY and CDR2 FYNNEI. Trimming cost V 6 bases and J 8 bases, with 17 bases left between them. CDR3 sequence reads: CASSLAAGGKPQHF. CDR3 DNA sequence: TGTGCCAGCAGCTTAGCCGCGGGAGGAAAGCCCCAGCATTTT.

V gene TRBV2 combines with J gene TRBJ2-5, with D tentatively TRBD2 (5 bases). Germline-derived CDR1 and CDR2 are SNHLY and FYNNEI. The CDR3 extends over 15 amino acids. Trimming removed 6 bases from V and 1 base from J, with 15 bases in between. CDR3 region: CASRGVSSFQETQYF. The CDR3 DNA reads TGTGCCAGCAGGGGAGTTAGCAGTTTCCAAGAGACCCAGTACTTC.

In this sample, this clonotype turned up many times. The chain couples TRBV7-3 to TRBJ1-6, with D possibly being TRBD1 (5 bases). Germline assignment: CDR1 SGHTA and CDR2 FQGTGA. The CDR3 is 13 residues long. V was clipped by 6 bases and J by 8 bases, with 11 bases between them. Written as DNA, the CDR3 is TGTGCCAGCAGTTTTTTGGGGGATTCACCCCTCCACTTT. It encodes CASSFLGDSPLHF.

This clonotype was observed once. Germline is not matched at one junction end, which may reflect a read error. V and J are TRBV6-1 and TRBJ1-2; 7 nucleotides match TRBD1. The CDR3 runs 15 residues. Germline CDR1 reads MNHNS; CDR2 reads SASEGT. CDR3 DNA sequence: TGTGCCAGCAGTGAAGCGGCAGGGGGTTCTAGTGGCCACACCTTC. This encodes CASSEAAGGSSGHTF.

This sequence joins TRBV2 and TRBJ1-2, with D unclear. The CDR3 spans 14 residues. V lost 2 bases and J lost 0, with 7 bases in between. Germline values: CDR1 SNHLY, CDR2 FYNNEI. CDR3 residues: CASSENSSNYGYTF. CDR3 nucleotide sequence: TGTGCCAGCAGTGAAAACAGTTCTAACTATGGCTACACCTTC.